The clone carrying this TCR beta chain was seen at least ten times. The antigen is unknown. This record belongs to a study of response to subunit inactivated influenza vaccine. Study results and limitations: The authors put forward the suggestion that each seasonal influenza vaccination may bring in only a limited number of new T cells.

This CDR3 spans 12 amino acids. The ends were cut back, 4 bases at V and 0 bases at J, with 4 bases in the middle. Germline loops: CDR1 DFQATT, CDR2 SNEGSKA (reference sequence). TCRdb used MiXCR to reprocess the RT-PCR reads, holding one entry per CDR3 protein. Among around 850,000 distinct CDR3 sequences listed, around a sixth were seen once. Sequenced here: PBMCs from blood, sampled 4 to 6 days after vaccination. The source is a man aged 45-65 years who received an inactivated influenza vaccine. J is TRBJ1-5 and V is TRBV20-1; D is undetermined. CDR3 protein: CSATHSNQPQHF. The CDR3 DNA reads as TGCAGTGCTACCCATAGCAATCAGCCCCAGCATTTT.